This entry describes one TCR beta chain. Antigen specificity is unknown. The identical CDR3 is also encoded by other nucleotide sequences in the sample. The data are from a study of shared clonotypes between healthy human individuals. CDR1 and CDR2 (germline): LNHNV, YYDKDF (reference sequence). The J segment lost 5 bases and the V segment lost 1 base, leaving 4 bases of the junction unmatched. The CDR3 length is 14 residues. This table comes from immunoSEQ multiplex PCR, and its TCRdb copy is limited to in-frame clones, with some not included. The sample carries approximately 2.1 million clones, about 92% recorded once. Study-wide findings and caveats: Larger estimated richness was generally seen in naive subsets than in memory subsets.

The specimen was naive CD4+ T cells from PBMCs. Subset reported: CD45RA+ positively selected. This sequence originates from a man between 18 and 29 years old in good health. Some clones in this sample may be carry-over from other donors' samples. The rearrangement joins TRBV15 to TRBJ1-2; 7 bases are a match to TRBD1. CDR3: CATSRGQGGYGYTF. The DNA for the CDR3 is TGTGCCACCAGCAGAGGACAGGGTGGATATGGCTACACCTTC.